Listed here are 8 T cell receptor beta chains from one sample, sequenced in a study of blood T cells in healthy people across ages. Then a second PCR, running about 7 to 11 cycles, was carried out with a sample-barcoded 5' primer and a J-beta primer mix. TCRdb passed the 5' RACE reads through MiXCR, listing each CDR3 protein once. In the table there are more than 700,000 distinct CDR3 sequences, less than 70% of which are singletons. The sequencing input was blood. Receptors were obtained from an elderly man in good health.

This clonotype was detected a few times. This rearrangement joins TRBV9 to TRBJ2-1; D not certain. Germline lookup yields CDR1 SGDLS and CDR2 YYNGEE. CDR3 size: 12 residues. The V gene lost 4 bases and the J gene lost 7 bases, with 9 bases spanning the gap. CDR3 region: CASSHTGNEQFF. The DNA of the CDR3 is TGTGCCAGCAGCCACACTGGGAATGAGCAGTTCTTC.

The sample holds one count of this clonotype. J is TRBJ2-5 and V is TRBV29-1; TRBD2 matches 11 bases. Germline-derived CDR1 and CDR2 are SQVTM and ANQGSEA. This CDR3 comprises 14 residues. After removal of 4 bases from V and 11 bases from J, the junction contained 12 bases not matched to a gene. The CDR3 is CSVVELAGGQEQYF. The CDR3 DNA is TGCAGCGTTGTTGAGCTAGCGGGAGGCCAAGAGCAGTACTTC. The variable domain in full, completed from reference TRBV29-1 and TRBJ2-5, reads SAVISQKPSRDICQRGTSLTIQCQVDSQVTMMFWYRQQPGQSLTLIATANQGSEATYESGFVIDKFPISRPNLTFSTLTVSNMSPEDSSIYLCSVVELAGGQEQYFGPGTRLLVL.

This clonotype came up a few times. This rearrangement joins TRBV27 to TRBJ2-7; D gene uncertain. Germline V gene lookup returns CDR1 MNHEY and CDR2 SMNVEV (reference sequence). CDR3 length: 13 amino acids. V lost 6 bases and J lost 0, with 9 bases in between. The CDR3 spells CASRGWPSYEQYF. The CDR3 bases are TGTGCCAGCAGGGGGTGGCCCTCCTACGAGCAGTACTTC.

V usage is TRBV6-5 and J usage is TRBJ1-2; perhaps TRBD1 as D (6 bases). CDR1 and CDR2 (germline): MNHEY, SVGAGI. Trimming stripped 4 bases from V and 0 bases from J, with 24 bases between. This CDR3 comprises 19 residues. The CDR3 nucleotides read TGTGCCAGCAGTTCGACTGCCCCAGGGGTAATGTGGACTAACTATGGCTACACCTTC. This sequence encodes CASSSTAPGVMWTNYGYTF.

This clonotype has more than one count but fewer than ten. The rearrangement uses TRBV3-1 and TRBJ2-7; tentatively, D is TRBD2 (5 bases). V shed 0 bases and J shed 3 bases, with 9 bases lying between them. This CDR3 region has 14 residues. Germline V gene data show CDR1 as LGHDT and CDR2 as YNNKEL (reference sequence). CDR3 in DNA: TGTGCCAGCAGCCAAGAGGTTGGAGGCTACGAGCAGTACTTC. Protein sequence: CASSQEVGGYEQYF.

This clonotype was found a few times. The chain combines TRBV10-3 with TRBJ2-1; D perhaps matches TRBD2 (6 bases). The V gene's germline CDR1 is ENHRY and CDR2 SYGVKD. This CDR3 has 15 amino acids. V lost 1 base and J 7 bases, leaving 14 bases between the germline ends. CDR3 sequence (DNA): TGTGCCATCAGTGAGTGGAGGGAAAGTTCGAATGAGCAGTTCTTC. It yields the protein CAISEWRESSNEQFF.

The chain combines TRBV27 with TRBJ2-1; TRBD2 matches 8 bases. Germline loops: CDR1 MNHEY, CDR2 SMNVEV (reference sequence). J gave up 9 bases and V 6 bases, and 13 bases lay outside the gene matches. The CDR3 covers 15 residues. The CDR3 reads CASSRGAGVVAEQFF. For the CDR3, the DNA is TGTGCCAGCAGCAGAGGAGCGGGAGTTGTAGCTGAGCAGTTCTTC.

The V gene is TRBV18, the J gene TRBJ1-1; 9 bases are a match to TRBD1. Germline CDR1 KGHSH, CDR2 LQKENI. The V gene end was trimmed by 6 bases and the J gene end by 1 base; junction bases not matched to a gene: 3. This CDR3 has 14 residues. The CDR3 protein is CASSSQGANTEAFF. In nucleotides, the CDR3 is TGTGCCAGCTCGTCACAGGGGGCGAACACTGAAGCTTTCTTT.